A selection of T cell receptor beta chains follows, all from one sample in a study of identical twins. TCRdb fed the 5' RACE reads into MiXCR, producing one record per CDR3 protein. Of some 210,000 distinct CDR3 sequences listed, around 15% are singletons. The same sample was also used in a study of T cells expressing NK-cell markers.

The material sequenced was CD8+ T cells sorted from blood. These receptors came from a woman aged 18-35 years in good health. The CDR3 runs from the conserved cysteine through the conserved F or W. A D gene is named only where the DNA matches it firmly. Expanded clones get a size class; other rows say once, few or many, or leave the size out.

D: TRBD1; V: TRBV19; J: TRBJ2-2; size: once; CDR3: CASSPTGSGVVTGELFF; DNA: TGTGCCAGTAGTCCGACAGGGTCAGGGGTCGTGACCGGGGAGCTGTTTTTT
D: .; V: TRBV7-2; J: TRBJ2-3; size: .; CDR3: CASSLVDSSSTDTQYF; DNA: TGTGCCAGCAGCTTAGTTGATTCGTCTAGCACAGATACGCAGTATTTT
D: TRBD2; V: TRBV30; J: TRBJ2-1; size: .; CDR3: CAWSGSGSHFF; DNA: TGTGCCTGGAGTGGTAGCGGGAGCCACTTCTTC
D: .; V: TRBV5-1; J: TRBJ1-1; size: many; CDR3: CASSLAAAYNTEAFF; DNA: TGCGCCAGCAGCTTGGCCGCGGCATACAACACTGAAGCTTTCTTT
D: .; V: TRBV6-2/TRBV6-3; J: TRBJ2-7; size: .; CDR3: CATLFSTRQYF; DNA: TGTGCCACCCTATTCTCGACAAGGCAGTACTTC
D: TRBD1; V: TRBV5-1; J: TRBJ2-7; size: .; CDR3: CASSGPTGEAEQYF; DNA: TGCGCCAGCAGCGGCCCGACAGGGGAAGCCGAGCAGTACTTC
D: TRBD2; V: TRBV27; J: TRBJ2-7; size: .; CDR3: CASSAGLAAYEQYF; DNA: TGTGCCAGCAGCGCAGGACTAGCGGCCTACGAGCAGTACTTC
D: .; V: TRBV18; J: TRBJ2-7; size: .; CDR3: CASSRFKGASPFYEQYF; DNA: TGTGCCAGCTCGCGTTTTAAAGGGGCATCCCCCTTCTACGAGCAGTACTTC
D: .; V: TRBV6-5; J: TRBJ2-7; size: .; CDR3: CASSSGTRAYEQYF; DNA: TGTGCCAGCAGTTCAGGGACGAGGGCCTACGAGCAGTACTTC
D: .; V: TRBV4-3; J: TRBJ2-1; size: .; CDR3: CASSQAGVLNEQFF; DNA: TGCGCCAGCAGCCAAGCGGGAGTTTTGAATGAGCAGTTCTTC
D: .; V: TRBV7-2; J: TRBJ2-7; size: .; CDR3: CASSLGAGGFREQYF; DNA: TGTGCCAGCAGCTTGGGGGCAGGGGGGTTTCGGGAGCAGTACTTC
D: .; V: TRBV4-2; J: TRBJ1-2; size: .; CDR3: CASSHYLPASNYGYTF; DNA: TGTGCCAGCAGCCACTACCTGCCGGCGAGTAACTATGGCTACACCTTC
D: TRBD2; V: TRBV4-3; J: TRBJ2-7; size: many; CDR3: CASSQSGRAYEQYF; DNA: TGCGCCAGCAGCCAGAGCGGGAGGGCCTACGAGCAGTACTTC
D: .; V: TRBV5-1; J: TRBJ2-7; size: .; CDR3: CASSLRKGGDEQYF; DNA: TGCGCCAGCAGCTTGAGGAAGGGGGGTGACGAGCAGTACTTC
D: TRBD2; V: TRBV7-2; J: TRBJ2-2; size: many; CDR3: CASSSYVSGRSGELFF; DNA: TGTGCCAGCAGCTCATACGTCAGCGGGAGATCCGGGGAGCTGTTTTTT
D: TRBD2; V: TRBV20-1; J: TRBJ2-1; size: .; CDR3: CSAPAGTRIFGEQFF; DNA: TGCAGTGCCCCGGCCGGGACTAGGATATTCGGTGAGCAGTTCTTC
D: .; V: TRBV6-5; J: TRBJ2-1; size: .; CDR3: CASSSWDSRQFF; DNA: TGTGCCAGCAGTTCGTGGGACTCGCGGCAGTTCTTC
D: .; V: TRBV20-1; J: TRBJ1-1; size: few; CDR3: CSALGPTEAFF; DNA: TGCAGTGCCTTAGGGCCCACTGAAGCTTTCTTT
D: TRBD2; V: TRBV15; J: TRBJ2-7; size: few; CDR3: CATSGAGDISYEQYF; DNA: TGTGCCACCAGCGGAGCGGGAGATATTTCCTACGAGCAGTACTTC
D: .; V: TRBV20-1; J: TRBJ2-5; size: .; CDR3: CSASQDRQETQYF; DNA: TGCAGTGCTAGTCAAGACAGGCAAGAGACCCAGTACTTC
D: .; V: TRBV5-1; J: TRBJ2-7; size: .; CDR3: CASSLGASRYEQYF; DNA: TGCGCCAGCAGCTTGGGTGCCAGCCGATACGAGCAGTACTTC
D: .; V: TRBV9; J: TRBJ2-7; size: few; CDR3: CASSPNSGYEQYF; DNA: TGTGCCAGCAGCCCAAACTCGGGTTACGAGCAGTACTTC
D: TRBD2; V: TRBV6-4; J: TRBJ2-1; size: .; CDR3: CASSELAGIPWNEQFF; DNA: TGTGCCAGCAGTGAGTTAGCGGGGATTCCTTGGAATGAGCAGTTCTTC
D: .; V: TRBV6-1; J: TRBJ2-1; size: few; CDR3: CASSGRDLDEQFF; DNA: TGTGCCAGCTCTGGCAGGGATCTCGATGAGCAGTTCTTC
D: .; V: TRBV7-9; J: TRBJ2-7; size: few; CDR3: CASRHPAYEQYF; DNA: TGTGCCAGCAGGCACCCCGCTTACGAGCAGTACTTC
D: TRBD1; V: TRBV27; J: TRBJ2-7; size: .; CDR3: CAVQGVYEQYF; DNA: TGTGCCGTACAGGGGGTCTACGAGCAGTACTTC
D: .; V: TRBV2; J: TRBJ2-3; size: once; CDR3: CASRRADTQYF; DNA: TGTGCCAGCAGGAGGGCCGATACGCAGTATTTT
D: .; V: TRBV10-3; J: TRBJ1-1; size: few; CDR3: CAISESIAGNTEAFF; DNA: TGTGCCATCAGTGAGTCGATCGCTGGGAACACTGAAGCTTTCTTT
D: TRBD2; V: TRBV6-4; J: TRBJ2-1; size: few; CDR3: CASSPTSAVYNEQFF; DNA: TGTGCCAGCAGTCCAACTAGCGCAGTATACAATGAGCAGTTCTTC
D: TRBD2; V: TRBV20-1; J: TRBJ2-1; size: .; CDR3: CSARDPREGNEQFF; DNA: TGCAGTGCTAGAGACCCGCGGGAGGGCAATGAGCAGTTCTTC
D: TRBD2; V: TRBV9; J: TRBJ2-1; size: once; CDR3: CASSVEGGTSGGIYNEQFF; DNA: TGTGCCAGCAGCGTAGAGGGTGGGACTAGCGGGGGAATTTACAATGAGCAGTTCTTC
D: .; V: TRBV15; J: TRBJ2-1; size: .; CDR3: CATSRGGWGASYNEQFF; DNA: TGTGCCACCAGCAGAGGAGGTTGGGGTGCATCCTACAATGAGCAGTTCTTC
D: .; V: TRBV7-6; J: TRBJ1-3; size: .; CDR3: CASSSGASENTIYF; DNA: TGTGCCAGCAGCTCAGGCGCTTCGGAAAACACCATATATTTT
D: .; V: TRBV5-1; J: TRBJ2-1; size: .; CDR3: CASPRGPYNEQFF; DNA: TGCGCCAGCCCCCGAGGCCCCTACAATGAGCAGTTCTTC
D: .; V: TRBV12-3/TRBV12-4; J: TRBJ2-1; size: many; CDR3: CASSLSGEQFF; DNA: TGTGCCAGCAGTTTATCCGGGGAGCAGTTCTTC
D: .; V: TRBV20-1; J: TRBJ2-1; size: few; CDR3: CSARSRRSPYNEQFF; DNA: TGCAGTGCTAGAAGTAGACGGTCTCCCTACAATGAGCAGTTCTTC